Shown below are 16 T cell receptor beta chains from a single sample sequenced in a study of T cell changes during pregnancy in multiple sclerosis. Here immunoSEQ multiplex PCR was the method, and the copy in TCRdb shows in-frame clones only, minus some. The data contain approximately 61,000 clones, around 90% of them singletons. Here the sequenced sample was peripheral blood, taken after pregnancy. The receptors here all came from a female donor in good health, enrolled as a control in a pregnancy study.

This chain links TRBV19 with TRBJ1-1; no clear D gene. CDR3 length: 13 amino acids. Trimming shortened V by 2 bases and J by 14 bases, and 18 bases separated the two germline ends. Germline loops: CDR1 LNHDA, CDR2 SQIVND (reference sequence). The CDR3 sequence: CASSIRAQTMAFF. CDR3 in DNA: TGTGCCAGTAGTATAAGGGCGCAGACTATGGCATTCTTT.

The chain carries TRBV19 and TRBJ2-7, with D hard to call. V was clipped by 7 bases and J by 5 bases, with 21 bases between them. CDR3 length equals 15 residues. The germline CDR1 and CDR2 sequences are LNHDA and SQIVND (reference sequence). DNA for the CDR3: TGTGCCAGTATCCTCAGGATACCAATTCGCGACGAGCAGTACTTC. Protein sequence: CASILRIPIRDEQYF.

A single count supports this clone. An end of the junction does not agree with germline; a read error may underlie this. This rearrangement joins TRBV7-2 to TRBJ2-1; 10 bases map to TRBD2. CDR1 is SGHTA, CDR2 FQGNSA, per germline. The CDR3 contains 14 residues. The CDR3 coding sequence is TGTGCCAGCAGCATAGCGGGGGGTGGTAATGAGCAGTTCTTC. Its protein product is CASSIAGGGNEQFF.

This chain joins TRBV11-1 and TRBJ2-2, with 11 bases that match TRBD2. Germline-derived CDR1 and CDR2 are SGHAT and FQDESV (reference sequence). Losses at the gene ends were 4 bases for V and 4 bases for J; bases not matched to a gene: 8. The CDR3 spans 17 residues. Here the CDR3 DNA reads TGTGCCAGCAGCTCCCGGCCTAGCGGGGGGTCCACCGGGGAGCTGTTTTTT. This sequence encodes CASSSRPSGGSTGELFF. Full variable domain (outside the CDR3, taken from reference TRBV11-1 and TRBJ2-2): EAEVAQSPRYKITEKSQAVAFWCDPISGHATLYWYRQILGQGPELLVQFQDESVVDDSQLPKDRFSAERLKGVDSTLKIQPAELGDSAMYLCASSSRPSGGSTGELFFGEGSRLTVL.

This rearrangement joins TRBV5-4 to TRBJ2-3; TRBD1 aligns across 8 bases. V was pared by 2 bases and J by 4 bases, with 9 bases of the junction left unmatched. From germline, CDR1 is SGHNT and CDR2 YYREEE (reference sequence). This CDR3 has 16 residues. CDR3 in amino acids: CASSLLGGQGADTQYF. DNA for the CDR3: TGTGCCAGCAGCTTACTCGGCGGACAGGGTGCAGATACGCAGTATTTT. The variable domain in full, completed from reference TRBV5-4 and TRBJ2-3, reads ETGVTQSPTHLIKTRGQQVTLRCSSQSGHNTVSWYQQALGQGPQFIFQYYREEENGRGNFPPRFSGLQFPNYSSELNVNALELDDSALYLCASSLLGGQGADTQYFGPGTRLTVL.

The chain employs TRBV5-1 and TRBJ2-3; TRBD2 agrees at 12 bases. Germline CDR1 SGHRS, CDR2 YFSETQ. The CDR3 is made up of 17 amino acids. V was clipped by 4 bases and J by 2 bases; unmatched bases: 8. The chain's CDR3 is CASSAYLAGGVTDTQYF. The CDR3 region has the DNA TGCGCCAGCAGCGCATACCTAGCGGGAGGGGTCACAGATACGCAGTATTTT.

The chain's CDR3 is CASSLEPREPPQYF. CDR3 nucleotides: TGTGCCAGCAGCTTGGAACCCCGCGAGCCACCGCAGTACTTC. This chain connects TRBV5-4 to TRBJ2-7; D is uncertain. Germline CDR1 SGHNT, CDR2 YYREEE (reference sequence). The V end was cut by 0 bases, the J end by 9 bases, with 16 bases between. The CDR3 length is 14 residues.

The rearrangement joins TRBV11-3 to TRBJ2-1; 14 nucleotides match TRBD2. This CDR3 spans 14 amino acids. Losses at the gene ends were 10 bases for V and 8 bases for J; bases not matched to a gene: 7. Germline-derived CDR1 and CDR2 are SGHNT and YENEEA. The CDR3 DNA sequence: TGTGCCACGTCGGGACTAGCGGGAGCCGATGAGCAGTTCTTC. It specifies CATSGLAGADEQFF.

The chain joins TRBV7-9 to TRBJ2-7; 10 bases match TRBD1. V trimming: 6 bases; J trimming: 3 bases; junction bases outside the gene matches: 8. The CDR3 is 15 residues long. Germline V CDR1 and CDR2: SEHNR, FQNEAQ (reference sequence). The CDR3 spells CASSPRTGGLYEQYF. CDR3 nucleotides: TGTGCCAGCAGTCCCCGGACAGGGGGACTCTACGAGCAGTACTTC.

This sequence joins TRBV1 and TRBJ2-2; TRBD2 was called by the table and not checked on the DNA. TRBV1 is a known pseudogene. CDR3 length: 18 amino acids. Written as DNA, the CDR3 is TGCACCAGCAGCCAAGACTGTGGGGACTACGACTTCACCGGGGAGCTGTTTTTT. Translating it yields CTSSQDCGDYDFTGELFF.

This clone came up once. The chain couples TRBV19 to TRBJ1-5, with D possibly being TRBD1 (5 bases). The V gene's germline CDR1 is LNHDA and CDR2 SQIVND (reference sequence). The V end was cut by 7 bases, the J end by 3 bases, with 19 bases between. This CDR3 spans 16 amino acids. CDR3 nucleotides: TGTGCCAGTACCCCTGCCGAGGGGAGGGACAATCAGCCCCAGCATTTT. Translated: CASTPAEGRDNQPQHF.

This rearrangement joins TRBV6-5 to TRBJ2-3; 12 bases agree with TRBD2. Losses at the gene ends were 0 bases for V and 4 bases for J; bases not matched to a gene: 2. The CDR3 sequence is 16 residues long. CDR1 is MNHEY, CDR2 SVGAGI, per germline. CDR3 protein: CASSYSLAGGPDTQYF. The CDR3 DNA is TGTGCCAGCAGTTACTCACTAGCGGGAGGACCAGATACGCAGTATTTT.

This clone has a handful of counts. The chain joins TRBV7-3 to TRBJ1-1; TRBD1 agrees at 7 bases. This CDR3 has 13 residues. V shed 3 bases, J shed 4 bases, and the junction held 2 bases outside the gene matches. CDR1 and CDR2 (germline): SGHTA, FQGTGA. CDR3 nucleotide sequence: TGTGCCAGCAGCTTTGCAGGGGGCACTGAAGCTTTCTTT. Protein product: CASSFAGGTEAFF.

The rearrangement uses TRBV29-1 and TRBJ2-3, with D possibly TRBD1 on 5 matching bases. The CDR3 loop spans 14 amino acids. V was shortened by 3 bases and J by 2 bases, with 12 bases between the two germline ends. CDR1 SQVTM and CDR2 ANQGSEA come from the germline V gene. This CDR3 is CSVDGARDTDTQYF. CDR3 bases: TGCAGCGTTGATGGAGCCAGGGACACAGATACGCAGTATTTT.

This chain joins TRBV29-1 and TRBJ1-2; 7 bases agree with TRBD1. J gave up 4 bases and V 1 base, and 9 bases lay outside the gene matches. The CDR3 loop spans 15 amino acids. CDR1 and CDR2 (germline): SQVTM, ANQGSEA. The CDR3 DNA follows: TGCAGCGTTGAAGGGAAAGGGGGCGTCGGCTATGGCTACACCTTC. As protein: CSVEGKGGVGYGYTF.

This chain links TRBV7-2 with TRBJ2-5; 8 bases match TRBD2. CDR1 is SGHTA and CDR2 is FQGNSA in the germline V gene. The length of the CDR3 is 18 residues. The trim removed 3 bases at V and 2 bases at J, leaving 14 bases unmatched. CDR3 sequence reads: CASSFNPSGSGVQETQYF. The CDR3 nucleotides read TGTGCCAGCAGCTTTAACCCCTCGGGTAGCGGGGTACAAGAGACCCAGTACTTC. Together with reference TRBV7-2 and TRBJ2-5, the CDR3 gives the full variable domain: GAGVSQSPSNKVTEKGKDVELRCDPISGHTALYWYRQSLGQGLEFLIYFQGNSAPDKSGLPSDRFSAERTGGSVSTLTIQRTQQEDSAVYLCASSFNPSGSGVQETQYFGPGTRLLVL.